This T cell receptor (beta chain) appears in the sequencing data of a study of blood T cells in healthy people across ages. CDR1 and CDR2 from the germline V gene are MNHNY and SVGAGI (reference sequence). CDR3 length: 14 amino acids. Trimming left V 11 bases short and J 1 base short, with 12 bases between. Donor samples were obtained from healthy Caucasian individuals from Russia, aged 6 to 90. Each individual donor underwent a draw of around 9.8 milliliters of peripheral blood. Each sample used at least 6 million PBMCs. Alongside a J-beta primer mix, a sample-barcoded 5' primer served in a second PCR lasting about 6 to 11 cycles. TCRdb reprocessed the 5' RACE reads via MiXCR and lists one record per CDR3 protein. The sample includes some 1.4 million distinct CDR3 sequences, 42% seen only once; the top ten take approximately 7.9%. In this sample, this clonotype turned up a few times.

The sequencing input was blood. The chain couples TRBV6-6 to TRBJ1-6; D might be TRBD1 (6 bases). This TCR was recovered from a woman aged 18 to 35 in good health. CDR3 sequence (DNA): TGTGCCTGGGGGGGGCTATCCTATAATTCACCCCTCCACTTT. Protein product: CAWGGLSYNSPLHF.